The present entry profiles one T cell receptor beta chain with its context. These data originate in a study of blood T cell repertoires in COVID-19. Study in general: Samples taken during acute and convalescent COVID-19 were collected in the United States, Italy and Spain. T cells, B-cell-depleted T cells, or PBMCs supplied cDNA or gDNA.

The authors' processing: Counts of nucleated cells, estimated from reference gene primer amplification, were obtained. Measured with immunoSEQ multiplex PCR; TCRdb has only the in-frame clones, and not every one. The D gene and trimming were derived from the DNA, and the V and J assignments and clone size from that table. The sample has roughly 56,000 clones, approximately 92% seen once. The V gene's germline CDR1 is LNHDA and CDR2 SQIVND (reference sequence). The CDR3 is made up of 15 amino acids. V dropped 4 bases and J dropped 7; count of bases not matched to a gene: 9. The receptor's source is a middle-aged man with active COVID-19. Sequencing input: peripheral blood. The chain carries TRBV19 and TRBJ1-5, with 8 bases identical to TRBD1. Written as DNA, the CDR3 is TGTGCCAGTAGTACCCCGGACAGGGTGGTACAGCCCCAGCATTTT. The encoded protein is CASSTPDRVVQPQHF.